Shown below are 13 T cell receptor beta chains from a single sample sequenced in a study of blood T cell repertoires in COVID-19. Sequencing used immunoSEQ multiplex PCR; TCRdb keeps in-frame clones, though not all of them. The sample yields some 200,000 clones, 86% seen once. The sequenced sample consisted of peripheral blood. Source of these receptors: a man at least 80 years old with acute or convalescent COVID-19.

This chain joins TRBV20-1 and TRBJ2-7; 9 nucleotides align to TRBD2. The CDR3 contains 13 residues. Losses at the gene ends were 3 bases for V and 4 bases for J; bases not matched to a gene: 4. Germline CDR1 is DFQATT and CDR2 is SNEGSKA (reference sequence). The CDR3 bases are TGCAGTGCTAGTAGCGGGAGCAAGTACGAGCAGTACTTC. Amino acid sequence: CSASSGSKYEQYF.

This clone was observed a handful of times. This rearrangement joins TRBV24-1 to TRBJ2-3; the D gene is possibly TRBD2 (6 bases). V shed 2 bases and J shed 0 bases, with 11 bases lying between them. Germline V CDR1 and CDR2: KGHDR, SFDVKD. This CDR3 spans 16 amino acids. CDR3 coding DNA: TGTGCCACCAGTGATTCGGGCGGGGTAAGCACAGATACGCAGTATTTT. It is translated as CATSDSGGVSTDTQYF.

On this clone itself: One end of the junction is discordant with germline, which a read error may explain. The chain is built from TRBV7-7 and TRBJ2-1; 7 bases are shared with TRBD2. This CDR3 has 14 amino acids. Germline V gene sequence: CDR1 SSHAT, CDR2 FNYEAQ (reference sequence). CDR3 DNA: TGTGCTAGCAGCTTGGGCGGGAGTCCCAATGAGCAGTTCTTC. Translated, it gives CASSLGGSPNEQFF.

The CDR3 here is CASSVGGTSSYNEQFF. The CDR3 coding sequence is TGTGCCAGCAGCGTAGGGGGCACGAGCTCCTACAATGAGCAGTTCTTC. The rearrangement uses TRBV9 and TRBJ2-1; a possible D gene is TRBD1 (5 bases). This CDR3 is 16 amino acids long. From germline, CDR1 is SGDLS and CDR2 YYNGEE. Trimming shortened V by 0 bases and J by 0 bases, and 10 bases separated the two germline ends. Complete variable domain (other parts from reference TRBV9 and TRBJ2-1): DSGVTQTPKHLITATGQRVTLRCSPRSGDLSVYWYQQSLDQGLQFLIQYYNGEERAKGNILERFSAQQFPDLHSELNLSSLELGDSALYFCASSVGGTSSYNEQFFGPGTRLTVL.

This chain connects TRBV5-5 to TRBJ1-4; 8 bases are a match to TRBD1. In germline, CDR1 is SGHKS, CDR2 YYEKEE (reference sequence). There are 18 residues in the CDR3. V trimming: 1 base; J trimming: 0 bases; junction bases outside the gene matches: 8. The CDR3 region is CASSLNPGQGSTNEKLFF. In DNA form, the CDR3 reads TGTGCCAGCAGCTTGAATCCAGGACAGGGCTCAACTAATGAAAAACTGTTTTTT.

The CDR3 protein is CASSRIPTSGAQETQYF. The CDR3 DNA sequence: TGTGCCAGCTCACGTATTCCAACTAGCGGGGCCCAAGAGACCCAGTACTTC. This sequence joins TRBV18 and TRBJ2-5, with 10 bases matching TRBD2. The CDR3 is 17 amino acids. The V and J ends lost 4 bases and 1 base, in that order; junction bases with no gene match: 9. CDR1 and CDR2 from the germline V gene are KGHSH and LQKENI.

The chain combines TRBV5-1 with TRBJ2-7, with TRBD1 as a possible D gene (6 bases). The ends were cut back, 0 bases at V and 0 bases at J, with 10 bases in the middle. CDR1 SGHRS and CDR2 YFSETQ come from the germline V gene. The CDR3 totals 15 residues. The chain's CDR3 is CASSLGTADSYEQYF. The CDR3, as DNA: TGCGCCAGCAGCTTGGGGACAGCAGACTCCTACGAGCAGTACTTC.

The gene calls are TRBV11-2 and TRBJ1-6; perhaps TRBD1 as D (6 bases). Trimming cost V 5 bases and J 9 bases, with 17 bases left between them. Germline assignment: CDR1 SGHAT and CDR2 FQNNGV. The CDR3 sequence is 15 residues long. CDR3 sequence reads: CASSPLQGVGSPLHF. Here the CDR3 DNA reads TGTGCCAGCAGCCCCCTACAGGGTGTCGGTTCACCCCTCCACTTT.

This rearrangement joins TRBV19 to TRBJ2-1, with 12 nucleotides matching TRBD2. V dropped 1 base and J dropped 0; count of bases not matched to a gene: 13. The germline V gene encodes CDR1 LNHDA and CDR2 SQIVND (reference sequence). The CDR3 spans 21 residues. As DNA, the CDR3 is TGTGCCAGTAGTATAGTGGTCTTTGCTAGCGGGAGGGATAGCTCCTACAATGAGCAGTTCTTC. This sequence encodes CASSIVVFASGRDSSYNEQFF. The full variable domain, with the rest looked up from reference TRBV19 and TRBJ2-1, is DGGITQSPKYLFRKEGQNVTLSCEQNLNHDAMYWYRQDPGQGLRLIYYSQIVNDFQKGDIAEGYSVSREKKESFPLTVTSAQKNPTAFYLCASSIVVFASGRDSSYNEQFFGPGTRLTVL.

This rearrangement joins TRBV28 to TRBJ2-6, with 12 bases fitting TRBD1. This CDR3 has 18 residues. Germline V gene sequence: CDR1 MDHEN, CDR2 SYDVKM. J was trimmed by 4 bases and V by 6 bases; bases with no gene match: 10. As DNA, the CDR3 is TGTGCCAGCAGCCGACCGGGACAGGGGGCTATCGGGGCCAACGTCCTGACTTTC. Protein product: CASSRPGQGAIGANVLTF.

This clone was counted between two and nine times. The rearrangement links TRBV3-1 (or the pseudogene TRBV3-2) to TRBJ1-4; D perhaps matches TRBD1 (6 bases). With 3 bases removed from V and 7 bases from J, the gap between germline ends came to 15 bases. The CDR3 is 15 amino acids. Germline CDR1 and CDR2: LGHDT and YNNKEL (reference sequence). CDR3 sequence (DNA): TGTGCCAGCAGCCACGGGAAGTCAGGGGTTGAAAAACTGTTTTTT. Amino acids: CASSHGKSGVEKLFF.

In its sample, this clone was seen once. V gene TRBV9 combines with J gene TRBJ2-2; a possible D gene is TRBD1 (6 bases). V lost 4 bases and J 4 bases, leaving 17 bases between the germline ends. The CDR3 extends over 16 amino acids. Germline lookup yields CDR1 SGDLS and CDR2 YYNGEE. CDR3 amino acids: CASSFRDIRGTGELFF. CDR3 sequence (DNA): TGTGCCAGCAGCTTCCGGGACATAAGGGGCACCGGGGAGCTGTTTTTT.

The J gene is TRBJ2-7, the V gene TRBV14; D unresolved. Deletions cut 5 bases from V and 4 bases from J, with 15 bases between. Germline V CDR1 and CDR2: SGHDN, FVKESK. This CDR3 comprises 14 residues. This CDR3 is CASSALWPSYEQYF. The CDR3 DNA reads TGTGCCAGCAGCGCCCTCTGGCCTTCGTACGAGCAGTACTTC.